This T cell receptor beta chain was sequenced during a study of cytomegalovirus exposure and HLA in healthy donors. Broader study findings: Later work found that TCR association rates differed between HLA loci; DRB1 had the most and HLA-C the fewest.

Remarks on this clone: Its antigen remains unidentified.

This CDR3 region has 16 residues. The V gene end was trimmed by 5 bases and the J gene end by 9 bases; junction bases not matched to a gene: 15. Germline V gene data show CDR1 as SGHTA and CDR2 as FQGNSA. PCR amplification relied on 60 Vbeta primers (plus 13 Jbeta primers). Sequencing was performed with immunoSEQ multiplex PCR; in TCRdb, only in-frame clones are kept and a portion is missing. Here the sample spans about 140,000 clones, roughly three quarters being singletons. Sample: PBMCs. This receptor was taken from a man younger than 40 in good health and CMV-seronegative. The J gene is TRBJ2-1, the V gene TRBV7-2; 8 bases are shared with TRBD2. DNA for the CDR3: TGTGCCAGCAGCAGAGTCGGGACTAGGTACGCGGGTGAGCAGTTCTTC. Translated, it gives CASSRVGTRYAGEQFF.